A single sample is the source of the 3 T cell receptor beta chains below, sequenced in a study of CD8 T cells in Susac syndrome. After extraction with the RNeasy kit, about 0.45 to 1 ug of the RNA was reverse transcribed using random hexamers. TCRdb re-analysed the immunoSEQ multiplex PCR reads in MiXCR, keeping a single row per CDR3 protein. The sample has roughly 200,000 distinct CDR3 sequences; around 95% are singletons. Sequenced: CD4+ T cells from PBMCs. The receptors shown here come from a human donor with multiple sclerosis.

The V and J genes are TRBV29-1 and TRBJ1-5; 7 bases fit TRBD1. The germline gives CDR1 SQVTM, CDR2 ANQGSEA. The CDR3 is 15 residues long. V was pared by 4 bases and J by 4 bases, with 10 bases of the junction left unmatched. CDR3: CSVVLVQGFNQPQHF. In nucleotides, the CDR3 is TGCAGCGTTGTCCTTGTACAGGGGTTTAATCAGCCCCAGCATTTT.

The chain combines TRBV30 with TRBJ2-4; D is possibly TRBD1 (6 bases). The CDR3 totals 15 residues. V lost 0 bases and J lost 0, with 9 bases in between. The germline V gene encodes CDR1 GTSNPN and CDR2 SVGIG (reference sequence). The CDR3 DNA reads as TGTGCCTGGAGTGTGGACAGTTTAGCCAAAAACATTCAGTACTTC. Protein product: CAWSVDSLAKNIQYF.

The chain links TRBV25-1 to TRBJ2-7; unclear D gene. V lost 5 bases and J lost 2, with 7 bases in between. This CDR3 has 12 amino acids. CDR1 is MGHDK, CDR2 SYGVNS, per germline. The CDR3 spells CASSPTTYEQYV. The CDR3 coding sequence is TGTGCCAGCAGTCCGACAACCTACGAGCAGTACGTC.